Detailed here is one T cell receptor (beta chain). The record originates from a study of blood T cell repertoires in COVID-19. About the study: There were acute and convalescent COVID-19 samples, and they came from the United States, Italy and Spain. Sample material is recorded as cDNA or gDNA derived from T cells, B-cell-depleted T cells, or PBMCs.

Germline CDR1 is LGHDT and CDR2 is YNNKEL (reference sequence). After removal of 1 base from V and 8 bases from J, the junction contained 8 bases not matched to a gene. The CDR3 has 16 amino acids. Per the original data handling: Nucleated cell counts were estimated from reference gene primer amplification. This table comes from immunoSEQ multiplex PCR, and its TCRdb copy is limited to in-frame clones, with some not included. V, J and clone size are taken as reported in that table, and D and trimming were inferred from the DNA itself. Of approximately 100,000 clones listed, 75% to 90% are singletons.

The TCR originated in a middle-aged man with acute or convalescent COVID-19. The sequenced sample consisted of peripheral blood. The rearrangement uses TRBV3-1 (or the pseudogene TRBV3-2) and TRBJ1-4; 9 bases align to TRBD1. CDR3 nucleotides: TGTGCCAGCAGCCAAGGGGTGGGACAGGGCGCCGAAAAACTGTTTTTT. Translated: CASSQGVGQGAEKLFF.